Given below is one T cell receptor beta chain in context. cDNA came from approximately 0.5 to 1 ug RNA primed by random hexamers. With immunoSEQ multiplex PCR, TCR beta CDR3 was amplified across 54 Vbeta and 13 Jbeta. MiXCR was run by TCRdb on the immunoSEQ multiplex PCR reads, yielding one entry per CDR3 protein. The profile covers roughly 130,000 distinct CDR3 sequences, with over 90% appearing a single time and 0.12% taken by the ten largest. Sequencing targeted TCR beta in blood CD8+ and CD4+ T cells. TEMRA cells were FACS-enriched, while CD8+ and CD4+ T cells were negatively isolated. The length of the CDR3 is 14 residues. V lost 6 bases to trimming and J lost 2 bases; unmatched junction nucleotides: 5. Per the germline V gene, CDR1 is SGHRS and CDR2 is YFSETQ. These data belong to a study of CD8 T cells in Susac syndrome.

The sample taken for sequencing was CD4+ T cells from PBMCs. V usage is TRBV5-1 and J usage is TRBJ2-5; 9 nucleotides line up with TRBD2. This TCR was sampled from a human donor in good health. As DNA, the CDR3 is TGCGCCAGCACCACGACTAGCGGACAAGAGACCCAGTACTTC. It is translated as CASTTTSGQETQYF.